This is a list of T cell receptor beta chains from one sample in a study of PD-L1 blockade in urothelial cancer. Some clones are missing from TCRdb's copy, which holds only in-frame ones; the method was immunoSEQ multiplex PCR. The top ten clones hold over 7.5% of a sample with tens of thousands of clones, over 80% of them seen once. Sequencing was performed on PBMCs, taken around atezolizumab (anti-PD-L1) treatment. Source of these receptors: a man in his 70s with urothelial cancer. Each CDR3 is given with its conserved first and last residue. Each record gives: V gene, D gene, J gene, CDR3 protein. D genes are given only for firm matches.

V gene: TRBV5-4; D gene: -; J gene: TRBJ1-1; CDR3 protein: CASSLGGSGGNTEAFF
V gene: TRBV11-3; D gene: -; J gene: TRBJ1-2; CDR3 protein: CASSLDQGKHGYTF
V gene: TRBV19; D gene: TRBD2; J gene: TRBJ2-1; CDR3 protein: CASTFSGTSGRGEQFF
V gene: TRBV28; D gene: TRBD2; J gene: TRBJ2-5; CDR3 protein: CASSLLAAGETQYF
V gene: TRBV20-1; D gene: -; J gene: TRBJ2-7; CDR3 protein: CSARGGYEQYF
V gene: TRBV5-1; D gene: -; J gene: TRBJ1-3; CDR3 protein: CASSLAGYGNTIYF
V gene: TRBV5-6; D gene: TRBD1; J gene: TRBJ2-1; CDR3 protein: CASSSLQGGYNEQFF
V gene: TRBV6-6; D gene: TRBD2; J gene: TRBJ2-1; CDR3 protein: CASSMASGSDEQFF
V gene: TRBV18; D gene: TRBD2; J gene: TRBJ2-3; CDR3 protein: CASSPPGAGGFMTDTQYF
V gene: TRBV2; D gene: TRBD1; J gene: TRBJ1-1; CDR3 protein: CASSETGVSGAFF
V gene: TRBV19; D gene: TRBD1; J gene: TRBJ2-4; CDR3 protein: CASAPGQGAIQYF
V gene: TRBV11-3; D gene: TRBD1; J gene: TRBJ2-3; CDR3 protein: CASSPRTGPPDTQYF
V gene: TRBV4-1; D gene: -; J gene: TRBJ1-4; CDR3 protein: CASSREGGEKLFF
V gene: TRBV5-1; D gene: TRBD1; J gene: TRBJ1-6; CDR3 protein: CASSKSGTGASSYNSPLHF
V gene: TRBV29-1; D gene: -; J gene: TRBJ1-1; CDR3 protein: CSVLDPGSGNTEAFF
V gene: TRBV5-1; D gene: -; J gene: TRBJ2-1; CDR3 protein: CASSLDSGVEQFF
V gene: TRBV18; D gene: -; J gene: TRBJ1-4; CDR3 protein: CASSPSPTPTNEKLFF
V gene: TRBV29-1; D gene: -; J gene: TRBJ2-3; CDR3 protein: CSGRPEVTDTQYF
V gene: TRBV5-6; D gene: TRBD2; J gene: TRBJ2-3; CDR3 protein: CASRRTSGYTDTQYF
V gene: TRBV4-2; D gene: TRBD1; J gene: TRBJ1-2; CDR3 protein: CASSQPGTAGYTF
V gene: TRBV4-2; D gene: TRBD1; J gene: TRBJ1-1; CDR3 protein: CASSQDLGTGELGSFAEAFF
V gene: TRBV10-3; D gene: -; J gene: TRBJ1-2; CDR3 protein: CAISESGAPRGYTF
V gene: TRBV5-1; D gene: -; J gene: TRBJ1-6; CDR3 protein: CASSLATGNSPLHF
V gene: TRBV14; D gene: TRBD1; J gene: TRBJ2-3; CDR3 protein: CASSQEPRTGVPDTQYF
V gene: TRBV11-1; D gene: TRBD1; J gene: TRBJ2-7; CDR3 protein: CASSKGTGLSYEQYF
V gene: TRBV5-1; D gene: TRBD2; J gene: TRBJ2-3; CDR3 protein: CASSFSGGENTQYF
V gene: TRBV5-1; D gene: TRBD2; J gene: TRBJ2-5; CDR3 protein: CASSFNSGRQETQYF
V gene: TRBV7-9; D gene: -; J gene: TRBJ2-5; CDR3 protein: CASSLSLGVQETQYF
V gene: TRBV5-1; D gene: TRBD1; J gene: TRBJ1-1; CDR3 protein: CASSIDRVDTEAFF